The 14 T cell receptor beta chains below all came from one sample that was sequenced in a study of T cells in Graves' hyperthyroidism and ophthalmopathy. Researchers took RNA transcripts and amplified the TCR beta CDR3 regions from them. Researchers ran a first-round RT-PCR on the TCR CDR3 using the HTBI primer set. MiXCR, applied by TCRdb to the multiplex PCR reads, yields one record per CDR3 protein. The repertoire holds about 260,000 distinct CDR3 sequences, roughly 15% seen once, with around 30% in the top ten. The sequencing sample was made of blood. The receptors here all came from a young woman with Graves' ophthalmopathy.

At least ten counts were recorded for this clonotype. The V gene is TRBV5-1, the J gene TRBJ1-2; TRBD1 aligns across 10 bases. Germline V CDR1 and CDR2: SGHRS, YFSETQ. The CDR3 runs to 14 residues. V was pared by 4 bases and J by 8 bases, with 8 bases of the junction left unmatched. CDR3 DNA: TGCGCCAGCAGCGGCGGTGGGACAGGGGACGGCTACACCTTC. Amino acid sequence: CASSGGGTGDGYTF.

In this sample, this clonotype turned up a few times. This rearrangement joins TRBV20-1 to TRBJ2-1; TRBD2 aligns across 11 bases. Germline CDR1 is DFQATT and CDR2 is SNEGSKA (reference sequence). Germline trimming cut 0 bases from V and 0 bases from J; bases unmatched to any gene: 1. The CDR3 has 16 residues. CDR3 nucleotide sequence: TGCAGTGCTAGAGATACTAGCGGGAGCTCCTACAATGAGCAGTTCTTC. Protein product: CSARDTSGSSYNEQFF.

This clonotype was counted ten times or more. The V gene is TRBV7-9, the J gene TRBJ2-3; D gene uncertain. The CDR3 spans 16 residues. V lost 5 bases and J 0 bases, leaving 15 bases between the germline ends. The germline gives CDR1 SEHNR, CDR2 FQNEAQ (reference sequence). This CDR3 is CASSPTLLLSTDTQYF. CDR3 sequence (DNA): TGTGCCAGCAGCCCCACCTTGTTGCTCAGCACAGATACGCAGTATTTT.

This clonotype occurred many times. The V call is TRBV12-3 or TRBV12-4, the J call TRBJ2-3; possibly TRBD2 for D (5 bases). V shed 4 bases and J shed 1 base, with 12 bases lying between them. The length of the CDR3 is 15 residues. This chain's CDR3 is CASSYLAPGTDTQYF. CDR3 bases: TGTGCCAGCAGTTATCTAGCCCCCGGCACAGATACGCAGTATTTT.

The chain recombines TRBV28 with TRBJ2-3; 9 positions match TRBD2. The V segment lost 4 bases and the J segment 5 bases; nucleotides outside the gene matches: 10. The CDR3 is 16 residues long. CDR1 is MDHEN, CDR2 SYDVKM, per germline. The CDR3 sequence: CASSSSWGSGRDTQYF. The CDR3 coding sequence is TGTGCCAGCAGTTCCTCCTGGGGTAGCGGGAGAGATACGCAGTATTTT.

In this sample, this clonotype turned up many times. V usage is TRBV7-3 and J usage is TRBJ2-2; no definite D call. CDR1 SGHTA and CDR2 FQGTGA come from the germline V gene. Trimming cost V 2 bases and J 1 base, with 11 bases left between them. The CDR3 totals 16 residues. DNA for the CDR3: TGTGCCAGCAGCTTATTGGGTGGTAGGAACACCGGGGAGCTGTTTTTT. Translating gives CASSLLGGRNTGELFF.

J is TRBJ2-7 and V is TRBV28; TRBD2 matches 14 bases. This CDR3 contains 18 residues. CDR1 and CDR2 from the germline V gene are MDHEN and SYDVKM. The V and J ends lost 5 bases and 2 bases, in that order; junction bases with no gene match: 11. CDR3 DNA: TGTGCCAGCAGTCTCCGGAAGGGACTAGCGGGAGAAGCCTACGAGCAGTACTTC. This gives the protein CASSLRKGLAGEAYEQYF.

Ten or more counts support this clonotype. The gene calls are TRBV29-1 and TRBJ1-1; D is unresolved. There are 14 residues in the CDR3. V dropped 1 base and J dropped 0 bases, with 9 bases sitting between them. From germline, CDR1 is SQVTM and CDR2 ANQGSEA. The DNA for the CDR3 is TGCAGCGTTGAAGGGGTCACCCTGAACACTGAAGCTTTCTTT. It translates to CSVEGVTLNTEAFF.

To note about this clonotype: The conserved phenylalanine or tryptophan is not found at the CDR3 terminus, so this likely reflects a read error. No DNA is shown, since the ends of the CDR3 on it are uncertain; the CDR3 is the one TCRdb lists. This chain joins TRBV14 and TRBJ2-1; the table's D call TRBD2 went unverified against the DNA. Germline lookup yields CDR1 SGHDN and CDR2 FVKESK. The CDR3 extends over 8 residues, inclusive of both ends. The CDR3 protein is CASSHVGS.

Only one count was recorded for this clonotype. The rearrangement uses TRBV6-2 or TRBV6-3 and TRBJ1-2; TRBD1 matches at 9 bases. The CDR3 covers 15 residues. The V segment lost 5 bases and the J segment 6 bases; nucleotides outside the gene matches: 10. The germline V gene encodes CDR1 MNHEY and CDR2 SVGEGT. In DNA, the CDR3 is TGTGCCAGCAGTCCGCCCGGGACAGGGATTAATGGCTACACCTTC. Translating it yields CASSPPGTGINGYTF.

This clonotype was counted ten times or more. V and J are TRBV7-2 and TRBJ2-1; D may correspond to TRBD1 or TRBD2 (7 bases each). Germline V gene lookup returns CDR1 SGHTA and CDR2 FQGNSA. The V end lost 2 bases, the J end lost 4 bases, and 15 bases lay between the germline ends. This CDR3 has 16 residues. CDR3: CASSLHQGGGYNEQFF. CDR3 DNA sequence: TGTGCCAGCAGCTTACATCAGGGGGGAGGGTACAATGAGCAGTTCTTC.

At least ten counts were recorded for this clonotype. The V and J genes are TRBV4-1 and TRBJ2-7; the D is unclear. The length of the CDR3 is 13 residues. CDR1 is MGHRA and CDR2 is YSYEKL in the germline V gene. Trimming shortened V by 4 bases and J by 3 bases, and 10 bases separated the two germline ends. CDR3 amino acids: CASSPGSSYEQYF. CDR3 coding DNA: TGCGCCAGCAGCCCCGGGTCCAGCTACGAGCAGTACTTC.

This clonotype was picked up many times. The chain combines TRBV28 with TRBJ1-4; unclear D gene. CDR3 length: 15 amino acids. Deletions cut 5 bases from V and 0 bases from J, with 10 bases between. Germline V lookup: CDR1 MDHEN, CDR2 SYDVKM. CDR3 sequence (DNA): TGTGCCAGCAGTGATGACGGTTCAACTAATGAAAAACTGTTTTTT. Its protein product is CASSDDGSTNEKLFF.

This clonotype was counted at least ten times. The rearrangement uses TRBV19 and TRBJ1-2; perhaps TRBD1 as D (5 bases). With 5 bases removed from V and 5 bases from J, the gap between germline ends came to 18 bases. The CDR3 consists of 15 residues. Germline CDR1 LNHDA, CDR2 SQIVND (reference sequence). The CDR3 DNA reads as TGTGCCAGTAGTCCCTCCTTCGGGACGGCATATGGCTACACCTTC. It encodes CASSPSFGTAYGYTF. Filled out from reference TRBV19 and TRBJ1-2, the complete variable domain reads DGGITQSPKYLFRKEGQNVTLSCEQNLNHDAMYWYRQDPGQGLRLIYYSQIVNDFQKGDIAEGYSVSREKKESFPLTVTSAQKNPTAFYLCASSPSFGTAYGYTFGSGTRLTVV.